A single sample is the source of the 22 T cell receptor beta chains below, sequenced in a study of cytomegalovirus exposure and HLA in healthy donors. It was with 60 Vbeta and 13 Jbeta primers that the PCR ran. The protocol was immunoSEQ multiplex PCR, while the TCRdb copy is restricted to in-frame clones and leaves out a portion. The sample holds 130,000 to 150,000 clones, 73% seen once. Sequencing input: PBMCs. These receptor sequences come from a human donor in good health.

This clone was seen a single time. This chain joins TRBV10-3 and TRBJ2-5, with D possibly being TRBD2 (7 bases). Germline CDR1 and CDR2: ENHRY and SYGVKD. Trimming shortened V by 0 bases and J by 2 bases, and 16 bases separated the two germline ends. This CDR3 has 17 residues. This CDR3 is CAISESGGGRGQETQYF. The CDR3 coding sequence is TGTGCCATCAGTGAGTCTGGGGGGGGGCGGGGACAAGAGACCCAGTACTTC.

The chain recombines TRBV6-5 with TRBJ1-3; D uncertain. The CDR3 runs 14 residues. V lost 7 bases and J lost 4, with 14 bases in between. Per germline, CDR1 MNHEY and CDR2 SVGAGI. CDR3 amino acids: CASTSLGEGNTIYF. The CDR3, as DNA: TGTGCCAGCACCTCACTCGGTGAGGGAAACACCATATATTTT.

In its sample, this clone was seen a few times. Written as DNA, the CDR3 is TGTGCCATCAGTGGGGGGGGCGGGGGTGGGACAGATACGCAGTATTTT. Its protein is CAISGGGGGGTDTQYF. This chain uses TRBV10-3 with TRBJ2-3, with D perhaps matching TRBD2 (7 bases). V was shortened by 4 bases and J by 3 bases, with 17 bases between the two germline ends. Germline V CDR1 and CDR2: ENHRY, SYGVKD. The CDR3 totals 16 residues.

The V call is TRBV19, the J call TRBJ1-5; the match to TRBD1 covers 8 bases. CDR1 is LNHDA, CDR2 SQIVND, per germline (reference sequence). The CDR3 is 15 residues long. After removal of 4 bases from V and 7 bases from J, the junction contained 9 bases not matched to a gene. As DNA, the CDR3 is TGTGCCAGTAGTACCCTCGGACAGGGCGAACAGCCCCAGCATTTT. Its translation: CASSTLGQGEQPQHF.

This clone was seen more than once but under ten times. The genes are TRBV19 and TRBJ2-2; TRBD1 is a possible D gene (5 bases). The CDR3 is 15 residues long. Germline V gene data show CDR1 as LNHDA and CDR2 as SQIVND (reference sequence). V was shortened by 5 bases and J by 5 bases, with 15 bases between the two germline ends. The CDR3 nucleotides read TGTGCCAGTAGTGGGGCGCAAACCGCTACCGGGGAGCTGTTTTTT. It translates to CASSGAQTATGELFF.

This clone was recorded a few times. The V and J genes are TRBV10-3 and TRBJ1-4; 10 positions match TRBD1. V shed 8 bases and J 8 bases; nucleotides not matched to a gene: 2. The CDR3 covers 12 residues. CDR1 is ENHRY, CDR2 SYGVKD, per germline. The CDR3 loop is CAIGTGEEKLFF. In nucleotides, the CDR3 is TGTGCCATCGGGACAGGGGAAGAAAAACTGTTTTTT.

The gene calls are TRBV25-1 and TRBJ1-2; 7 nucleotides match TRBD1. The V gene end was trimmed by 3 bases and the J gene end by 4 bases; junction bases not matched to a gene: 8. Germline CDR1 reads MGHDK; CDR2 reads SYGVNS. CDR3 length equals 15 residues. CDR3 in DNA: TGTGCCAGCAGTGACCCCGCCGGGACAGCCTATGGCTACACCTTC. Its translation: CASSDPAGTAYGYTF.

CDR3 DNA: TGTGCCAGCAGTGAAGCCCCTGGACCCAGGGGCGGGAGAAATAATTCACCCCTCCACTTT. Its protein is CASSEAPGPRGGRNNSPLHF. The chain employs TRBV6-1 and TRBJ1-6; perhaps TRBD1 as D (6 bases). V lost 0 bases, J lost 5 bases, and 23 bases lay in between. This CDR3 region has 20 residues. Germline CDR1 reads MNHNS; CDR2 reads SASEGT.

The chain recombines TRBV4-1 with TRBJ2-7; 7 positions match TRBD1. J lost 3 bases, V lost 0 bases, and 5 bases had no gene match. Germline CDR1 MGHRA, CDR2 YSYEKL. The CDR3 covers 15 residues. The CDR3 bases are TGCGCCAGCAGCCAAGAAGGGGGCGGTAACTACGAGCAGTACTTC. Translation gives CASSQEGGGNYEQYF.

The chain uses TRBV10-3 and TRBJ1-1, with TRBD1 identical over 7 bases. The V and J ends lost 0 bases and 0 bases, in that order; junction bases with no gene match: 4. The CDR3 spans 16 residues. Germline V gives CDR1 ENHRY, CDR2 SYGVKD. CDR3 amino acids: CAISESGQTMNTEAFF. The DNA for the CDR3 is TGTGCCATCAGTGAGTCGGGACAGACCATGAACACTGAAGCTTTCTTT.

V and J are TRBV29-1 and TRBJ2-7; weak D call: TRBD1 (5 bases). V lost 4 bases to trimming and J lost 5 bases, with 18 bases between them. CDR1 and CDR2 (germline): SQVTM, ANQGSEA. The CDR3 length is 14 residues. The CDR3 DNA is TGCAGCGTTGTCCAGGGCAGGGCGTCCCACGAGCAGTACTTC. It is translated as CSVVQGRASHEQYF.

The chain combines TRBV19 with TRBJ2-5; the match to TRBD1 covers 8 bases. Unmatched junction bases numbered 4, after V lost 1 base and J lost 6 bases. The length of the CDR3 is 14 residues. Germline V lookup: CDR1 LNHDA, CDR2 SQIVND (reference sequence). In nucleotides, the CDR3 is TGTGCCAGTAGTATAGGGTCAGGGGGCAAGACCCAGTACTTC. Protein: CASSIGSGGKTQYF.

The V call is TRBV5-4, the J call TRBJ1-1; TRBD1 is a possible D gene (6 bases). Germline V gives CDR1 SGHNT, CDR2 YYREEE (reference sequence). V was pared by 4 bases and J by 5 bases, with 18 bases between. The CDR3 length is 15 residues. For the CDR3, the DNA is TGTGCCAGCAGCCCCCCGGGGGGCCGAGAAACTGAAGCTTTCTTT. Translating gives CASSPPGGRETEAFF.

The V and J genes are TRBV5-1 and TRBJ2-2; maybe TRBD2 (6 bases). The V gene's germline CDR1 is SGHRS and CDR2 YFSETQ. The CDR3 length is 18 residues. The ends were cut back, 2 bases at V and 3 bases at J, with 20 bases in the middle. CDR3 protein: CASSLAHRDSLYTGELFF. CDR3 in DNA: TGCGCCAGCAGCTTAGCCCACCGGGACTCACTTTACACCGGGGAGCTGTTTTTT.

V usage is TRBV19 and J usage is TRBJ2-7, with TRBD1 identical over 7 bases. Germline-derived CDR1 and CDR2 are LNHDA and SQIVND (reference sequence). V was clipped by 2 bases and J by 4 bases; unmatched bases: 5. The CDR3 consists of 14 residues. The CDR3 DNA follows: TGTGCCAGTAGTATACGCGACAGGGAATACGAGCAGTACTTC. Residues: CASSIRDREYEQYF.

The CDR3 DNA reads TGTGCCAGCAACCGGAGGACTAGCGGGGCGAACACCGGGGAGCTGTTTTTT. As protein: CASNRRTSGANTGELFF. The V and J genes are TRBV2 and TRBJ2-2, with TRBD2 identical over 12 bases. The CDR3 spans 17 residues. Trimming at V came to 7 bases and at J to 0 bases, leaving 6 bases not matched to a gene. Germline CDR1 reads SNHLY; CDR2 reads FYNNEI.

This rearrangement joins TRBV11-3 to TRBJ2-7; D is perhaps TRBD2 (5 bases). CDR1 and CDR2 (germline): SGHNT, YENEEA. The CDR3 runs 16 residues. Trimming left V 1 base short and J 5 bases short, with 18 bases between. The CDR3, as DNA: TGTGCCAGCAGCTTAGTACTGGCGGGTCGTAGGCACGAGCAGTACTTC. It specifies CASSLVLAGRRHEQYF.

The rearrangement uses TRBV6-5 and TRBJ1-2; 7 bases are a match to TRBD1. Germline V gene data show CDR1 as MNHEY and CDR2 as SVGAGI. V dropped 6 bases and J dropped 4; count of bases not matched to a gene: 11. This CDR3 spans 15 amino acids. CDR3 DNA: TGTGCCAGCAGACCCCGGGGCAGGGGGGCCTATGGCTACACCTTC. As protein: CASRPRGRGAYGYTF.

The V call is TRBV11-3, the J call TRBJ2-7, with D tentatively TRBD2 (5 bases). Trimming shortened V by 4 bases and J by 7 bases, and 17 bases separated the two germline ends. The CDR3 extends over 14 amino acids. The germline V gene has CDR1 SGHNT and CDR2 YENEEA. The CDR3 DNA is TGTGCCAGCAGCTGGAGTAGCGCCGTACGAGAGCAGTACTTC. Encoded protein: CASSWSSAVREQYF. Based on the CDR3 plus reference TRBV11-3 and TRBJ2-7, the full variable domain is EAGVVQSPRYKIIEKKQPVAFWCNPISGHNTLYWYLQNLGQGPELLIRYENEEAVDDSQLPKDRFSAERLKGVDSTLKIQPAELGDSAVYLCASSWSSAVREQYFGPGTRLTVT.

This chain joins TRBV7-6 and TRBJ1-1; D is uncertain. There are 14 residues in the CDR3. CDR1 and CDR2 (germline): SGHVS, FNYEAQ. Trimming cost V 1 base and J 1 base, with 7 bases left between them. In nucleotides, the CDR3 is TGTGCCAGCAGCTTAGGGCCAAAGAACACTGAAGCTTTCTTT. Amino acid sequence: CASSLGPKNTEAFF.

The chain has TRBV5-1 and TRBJ2-2, with 10 bases that match TRBD2. The germline CDR1 and CDR2 sequences are SGHRS and YFSETQ. There are 15 residues in the CDR3. V gave up 3 bases and J gave up 7 bases; unmatched junction bases: 6. The CDR3 loop reads CASSSGLAIGGELFF. Here the CDR3 DNA reads TGCGCCAGCAGCTCGGGACTAGCGATCGGCGGGGAGCTGTTTTTT.

The chain has TRBV9 and TRBJ1-1; D unresolved. Germline-derived CDR1 and CDR2 are SGDLS and YYNGEE. This CDR3 is built from 14 residues. V lost 0 bases, J lost 3 bases, and 9 bases lay in between. CDR3 sequence: CASSVGSADTEAFF. CDR3 bases: TGTGCCAGCAGCGTAGGGTCGGCGGACACTGAAGCTTTCTTT.